This paragraph reports one TCR beta chain. Its antigen is unidentified. This sample is part of a study of shared clonotypes between healthy human individuals. Study-level results: Clonotype sharing among donors, it was expected, would be affected by sequencing depth.

Splitting of CD4+ cells produced CD45RA+ naive and CD45RA-negative memory subsets. TCRdb's table, derived via immunoSEQ multiplex PCR, lists solely in-frame clones and lacks some. Among some 680,000 clones listed, roughly 73% were seen once. Input material: memory CD4+ T cells sorted from blood. As to subset: CD45RA-negative fraction. The sequence came from a woman in her 30s in good health.

DNA of the CDR3: TGCGCCAGCAGCCCAAGACAGGGCCCGACGGGCAGTTACTTC. Encoded protein: CASSPRQGPTGSYF. The V gene is TRBV10-2, the J gene TRBJ2-7; 7 bases match TRBD1. Germline-derived CDR1 and CDR2 are WSHSY and SAAADI. The CDR3 is 14 amino acids. Germline trimming cut 6 bases from V and 13 bases from J; bases unmatched to any gene: 18.